The text below deals with one T cell receptor beta chain. The V gene's germline CDR1 is LNHDA and CDR2 SQIVND (reference sequence). CDR3 length equals 14 residues. V lost 3 bases and J lost 4, with 12 bases in between. This specimen belongs to a study of blood T cell repertoires in COVID-19. Original analysis: Reference gene primer amplification gave estimated nucleated cell counts. TCRdb keeps only in-frame clones here, not all; method: immunoSEQ multiplex PCR. D and trimming were read from the DNA, whereas the V and J calls and clone size are those reported in that table. The sample includes some 210,000 clones, almost 85% of them seen just once.

The source is a woman aged 35 to 49 with acute or convalescent COVID-19. The source material was peripheral blood. The chain employs TRBV19 and TRBJ1-1; D is unclear. The chain's CDR3 is CASSIQVDSTEAFF. The CDR3 nucleotides are TGTGCCAGTAGTATTCAGGTTGATTCCACTGAAGCTTTCTTT.